The 17 T cell receptor beta chains below were found in one sample sequenced in a study of T-cell reconstitution after alpha-beta-depleted transplantation in children. It was with unique molecular identifiers that the TCRbeta library was prepared. One entry per CDR3 protein, called by TCRdb with MiXCR from the PCR reads. The data show approximately 590,000 distinct CDR3 sequences, 10% to 13% seen once. The sequences come from PBMCs from the stem cell graft donor, collected from the stem cell graft. The receptor set was obtained from a human donor who donated a stem cell graft to a child with acute myeloid leukemia.

This clonotype was recorded at least ten times. The chain joins TRBV5-5 to TRBJ2-3; D uncertain. Germline V CDR1 and CDR2: SGHKS, YYEKEE (reference sequence). This CDR3 is built from 14 residues. V gave up 1 base and J gave up 5 bases, with 11 bases separating them. The CDR3 here is CASSLTGSGDTQYF. The CDR3 bases are TGTGCCAGCAGCTTGACGGGCTCGGGAGATACGCAGTATTTT.

This clonotype came up many times. The chain carries TRBV29-1 and TRBJ1-1; D might be TRBD1 (5 bases). This CDR3 has 13 residues. The V gene lost 5 bases and the J gene lost 2 bases, with 12 bases spanning the gap. The germline V gene has CDR1 SQVTM and CDR2 ANQGSEA. CDR3 amino acids: CSVFRGSNTEAFF. In DNA form, the CDR3 reads TGCAGCGTTTTTCGGGGGAGTAACACTGAAGCTTTCTTT.

This clonotype was recorded a few times. CDR3: CASSPRDGPYNEQFF. Here the CDR3 DNA reads TGTGCCAGCAGCCCCAGGGACGGTCCCTACAATGAGCAGTTCTTC. The chain employs TRBV28 and TRBJ2-1; D is perhaps TRBD1 or TRBD2 (5 bases each). CDR1 is MDHEN, CDR2 SYDVKM, per germline. The V gene lost 6 bases and the J gene lost 2 bases, with 14 bases spanning the gap. This CDR3 is 15 amino acids long.

The chain carries TRBV6-1 and TRBJ2-5, with D perhaps given as TRBD1 or TRBD2 (5 bases each). CDR1 MNHNS and CDR2 SASEGT come from the germline V gene. The CDR3 runs to 16 residues. V dropped 5 bases and J dropped 9 bases, with 25 bases sitting between them. CDR3 DNA: TGTGCCAGCAGTACCACCGGCCGGGACGGCCCTGGGGCCCAGTACTTC. Translated, it gives CASSTTGRDGPGAQYF.

In its sample, this clonotype was seen a few times. J is TRBJ2-2 and V is TRBV12-3 or TRBV12-4; 8 bases are a match to TRBD1. The CDR3 covers 17 residues. V dropped 4 bases and J dropped 6; count of bases not matched to a gene: 13. Written as DNA, the CDR3 is TGTGCCAGCAGTTCGGCCAGGGGGCGCGGTTGGGCCGGGGAGCTGTTTTTT. Translation: CASSSARGRGWAGELFF.

The table lists this clonotype with a few counts. The chain employs TRBV6-5 and TRBJ1-2, with D perhaps TRBD1 (6 bases). The CDR3 has 14 amino acids. The germline gives CDR1 MNHEY, CDR2 SVGAGI. Deletions cut 2 bases from V and 4 bases from J, with 11 bases between. The DNA for the CDR3 is TGTGCCAGCAGTTACGGCCAGGGGAGCTATGGCTACACCTTC. Its translation is CASSYGQGSYGYTF.

The chain employs TRBV6-5 and TRBJ2-1, with TRBD2 matching over 13 bases. Germline loops: CDR1 MNHEY, CDR2 SVGAGI. J was trimmed by 9 bases and V by 6 bases; bases with no gene match: 14. The CDR3 spans 17 residues. The CDR3 coding sequence is TGTGCCAGCAGCCGGTACCAACTAGCGGGAGGGCCAAGTGAGCAGTTCTTC. It is translated as CASSRYQLAGGPSEQFF.

V gene TRBV3-1 combines with J gene TRBJ2-3; D gene uncertain. Germline V gene lookup returns CDR1 LGHDT and CDR2 YNNKEL (reference sequence). Trimming cost V 0 bases and J 6 bases, with 7 bases left between them. There are 13 residues in the CDR3. The CDR3 nucleotides are TGTGCCAGCAGCCAAGAGATCCGGGATACGCAGTATTTT. Its protein is CASSQEIRDTQYF.

V is TRBV20-1 and J is TRBJ2-1; 15 bases map to TRBD2. Germline CDR1 is DFQATT and CDR2 is SNEGSKA (reference sequence). The ends lost 3 bases at V and 0 bases at J; junction bases unmatched: 12. This CDR3 contains 20 residues. CDR3: CSASPVPGLAGGSSYNEQFF. For the CDR3, the DNA is TGCAGTGCTAGTCCCGTCCCGGGACTAGCGGGAGGCTCCTCCTACAATGAGCAGTTCTTC.

The gene calls are TRBV20-1 and TRBJ2-5; D is perhaps TRBD1 (5 bases). Germline V gene data show CDR1 as DFQATT and CDR2 as SNEGSKA (reference sequence). V lost 1 base, J lost 1 base, and 13 bases lay in between. The CDR3 has 15 residues. The CDR3 coding sequence is TGCAGTGCTAGAGCCCCGACAGCGTCCCAAGAGACCCAGTACTTC. It codes for CSARAPTASQETQYF.

This clonotype was seen ten or more times. The CDR3 DNA is TGCAGCGTTGAGGGGATTGACAGGGGCGTTGAAAAACTGTTTTTT. The encoded protein is CSVEGIDRGVEKLFF. V is TRBV29-1 and J is TRBJ1-4, with 8 bases fitting TRBD1. V dropped 3 bases and J dropped 7; count of bases not matched to a gene: 10. This CDR3 is built from 15 residues. CDR1 SQVTM and CDR2 ANQGSEA come from the germline V gene.

The table lists this clonotype with a few counts. V is TRBV9 and J is TRBJ2-7; D not certain. CDR3 length: 13 residues. V was trimmed by 0 bases and J by 4 bases, leaving 8 bases between them. Germline V gene sequence: CDR1 SGDLS, CDR2 YYNGEE. The CDR3 loop reads CASSVDEPYEQYF. The CDR3 region has the DNA TGTGCCAGCAGCGTAGATGAGCCATACGAGCAGTACTTC.

This clonotype showed up many times. The gene calls are TRBV7-2 and TRBJ2-1; 12 positions agree with TRBD2. The V segment lost 5 bases and the J segment 1 base; nucleotides outside the gene matches: 15. This CDR3 comprises 20 residues. The germline V gene encodes CDR1 SGHTA and CDR2 FQGNSA. The CDR3 DNA sequence: TGTGCCAGCAGCCGTCCCAGGCGGCTAGCGGGAGGGGGGTCCTACAATGAGCAGTTCTTC. Translation gives CASSRPRRLAGGGSYNEQFF.

The chain is built from TRBV5-6 and TRBJ1-2, with 7 bases aligning to TRBD1. This CDR3 is 15 amino acids long. V lost 0 bases and J lost 8; bases outside the gene matches: 10. Germline CDR1 and CDR2: SGHDT and YYEEEE. In nucleotides, the CDR3 is TGTGCCAGCAGCTTGGAGGGGGCAGGAGGCAGGGGCTACACCTTC. This sequence encodes CASSLEGAGGRGYTF.

The chain employs TRBV6-1 and TRBJ2-5; 10 bases agree with TRBD1. The V segment lost 3 bases and the J segment 5 bases; nucleotides outside the gene matches: 15. Germline loops: CDR1 MNHNS, CDR2 SASEGT. The CDR3 runs to 18 residues. In DNA, the CDR3 is TGTGCCAGCAGTGAGGGGGGGGCCAGACAGGGGGCACGGGAGACCCAGTACTTC. Its protein is CASSEGGARQGARETQYF.

This clonotype was observed many times. V and J are TRBV20-1 and TRBJ2-5; perhaps TRBD2 as D (5 bases). CDR1 is DFQATT and CDR2 is SNEGSKA in the germline V gene (reference sequence). Trimming took off 1 base at V and 1 base at J, with 10 bases between the two ends. The CDR3 is 14 residues long. CDR3 DNA: TGCAGTGCTAGAGCCAGCGGACCCCAAGAGACCCAGTACTTC. As protein: CSARASGPQETQYF.

This rearrangement joins TRBV27 to TRBJ2-7, with D unclear. The CDR3 is 14 amino acids. In germline, CDR1 is MNHEY, CDR2 SMNVEV (reference sequence). The V end was cut by 3 bases, the J end by 3 bases, with 12 bases between. In DNA, the CDR3 is TGTGCCAGCAGTTTCCTTGACACCGGCTACGAGCAGTACTTC. This sequence encodes CASSFLDTGYEQYF.